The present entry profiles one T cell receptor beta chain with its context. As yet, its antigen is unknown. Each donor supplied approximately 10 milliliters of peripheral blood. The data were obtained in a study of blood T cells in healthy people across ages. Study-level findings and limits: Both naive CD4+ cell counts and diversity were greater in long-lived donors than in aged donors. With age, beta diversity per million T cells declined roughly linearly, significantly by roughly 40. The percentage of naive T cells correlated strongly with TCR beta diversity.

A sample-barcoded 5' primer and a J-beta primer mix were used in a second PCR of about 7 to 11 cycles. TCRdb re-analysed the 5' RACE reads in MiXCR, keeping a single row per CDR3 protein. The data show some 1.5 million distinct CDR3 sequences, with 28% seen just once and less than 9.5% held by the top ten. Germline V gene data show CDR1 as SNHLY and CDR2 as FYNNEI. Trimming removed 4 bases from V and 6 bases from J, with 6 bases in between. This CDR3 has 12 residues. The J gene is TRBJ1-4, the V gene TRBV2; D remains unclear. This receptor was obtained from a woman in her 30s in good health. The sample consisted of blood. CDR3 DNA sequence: TGTGCCAGCAGTGGGGATGATGAAAAACTGTTTTTT. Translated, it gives CASSGDDEKLFF. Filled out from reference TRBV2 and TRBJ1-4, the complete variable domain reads EPEVTQTPSHQVTQMGQEVILRCVPISNHLYFYWYRQILGQKVEFLVSFYNNEISEKSEIFDDQFSVERPDGSNFTLKIRSTKLEDSAMYFCASSGDDEKLFFGSGTQLSVL.